The source of this TCR beta chain is a study of vaccination and CD4 T cells after COVID-19. In the study overall: From HCoV-229E, HCoV-OC43, HCoV-NL63 and SARS-CoV-2, overlapping spike peptides were used to stimulate the cells.

This clonotype has just a few counts. Its specificity is not known. The germline gives CDR1 MNHNS, CDR2 SASEGT. The ends were cut back, 5 bases at V and 5 bases at J, with 9 bases in the middle. CDR3 size: 12 residues. Noted treatment: approximately nine-day PBMC culture with coronavirus spike peptide pools or control peptides (ViraFEST assay). Under the ViraFEST approach, antigen-specific T cells were expanded with peptide pools and TCRs subsequently sequenced. The authors cultured roughly 1.9 million PBMCs per well with roughly 10 IU/ml IL-2 and 10 ug/ml peptide pools. At the Johns Hopkins FTIC core, DNA taken from cultured CD4+ T cells was sequenced by way of the Oncomine TCR Beta short-read assay. TCRdb independently ran MiXCR on the PCR reads; one entry per CDR3 protein. The sample lists 6,400 or so distinct CDR3 sequences, about 20% occurring once. General study results and limits: Spike mono-reactivity marked 304 of 307 vaccine-specific clones in convalescent patients.

The clonotype originates from a human donor who had recovered from COVID-19. The chain couples TRBV6-1 to TRBJ1-1, with a tentative D call TRBD1 (5 bases). The material sequenced was CD4+ T cells from blood, cultured in vitro, taken after SARS-CoV-2 vaccination. CDR3 region: CASSQGGTEAFF. CDR3 in DNA: TGTGCCAGCAGTCAGGGAGGGACTGAAGCTTTCTTT.